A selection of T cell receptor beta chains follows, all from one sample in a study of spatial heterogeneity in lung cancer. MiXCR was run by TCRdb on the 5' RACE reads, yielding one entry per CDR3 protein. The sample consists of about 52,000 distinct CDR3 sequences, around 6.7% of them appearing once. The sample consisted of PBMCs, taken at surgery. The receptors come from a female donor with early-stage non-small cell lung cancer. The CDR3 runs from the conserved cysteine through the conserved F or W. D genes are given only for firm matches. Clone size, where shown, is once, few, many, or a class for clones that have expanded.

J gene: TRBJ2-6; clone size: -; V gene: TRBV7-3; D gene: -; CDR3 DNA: TGTGCCAGCAGCCGCCGGTCGGGCTCTGGGGCCAACGTCCTGACTTTC; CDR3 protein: CASSRRSGSGANVLTF
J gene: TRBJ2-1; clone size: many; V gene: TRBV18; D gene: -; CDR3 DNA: TGTGCCAGCTCACCGTTAGATGAGCAGTTCTTC; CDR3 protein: CASSPLDEQFF
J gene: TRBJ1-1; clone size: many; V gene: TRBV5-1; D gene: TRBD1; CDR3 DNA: TGCGCCAGCAGCTTGGGTTCAGGGGGCACTGAAGCTTTCTTT; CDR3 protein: CASSLGSGGTEAFF
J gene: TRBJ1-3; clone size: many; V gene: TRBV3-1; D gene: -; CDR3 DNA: TGTGCCAGCAGCCAAGGGCAGGAGGGAAACACCATATATTTT; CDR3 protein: CASSQGQEGNTIYF
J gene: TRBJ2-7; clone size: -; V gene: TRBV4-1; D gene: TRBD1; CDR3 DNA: TGCGCCAGCAGCACCCGGGACAGGAAGACCGAGCAGTACTTC; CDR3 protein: CASSTRDRKTEQYF
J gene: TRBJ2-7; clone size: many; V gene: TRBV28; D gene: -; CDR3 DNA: TGTGCCAGCACCCTAGCCAAAGGGACTTACGAGCAGTACTTC; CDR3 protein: CASTLAKGTYEQYF
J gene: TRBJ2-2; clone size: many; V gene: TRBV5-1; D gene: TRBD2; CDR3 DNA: TGCGCCAGCAGCTCCCTTCCGGGGGGGAACACCGGGGAGCTGTTTTTT; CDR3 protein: CASSSLPGGNTGELFF
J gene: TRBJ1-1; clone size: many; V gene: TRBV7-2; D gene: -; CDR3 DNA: TGTGCCAGCAACAGGGTTACTGAAGCTTTCTTT; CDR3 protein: CASNRVTEAFF
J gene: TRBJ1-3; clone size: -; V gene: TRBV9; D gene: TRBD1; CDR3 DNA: TGTGCCAGCAGCCCCCAACAGGGGTTAGTTGGAAACACCATATATTTT; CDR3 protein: CASSPQQGLVGNTIYF
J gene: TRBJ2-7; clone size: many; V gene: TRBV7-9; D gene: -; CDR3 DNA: TGTGCCAGCAGCTCTTCGTGGGGGGCCCTCGAGCAGTACTTC; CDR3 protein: CASSSSWGALEQYF
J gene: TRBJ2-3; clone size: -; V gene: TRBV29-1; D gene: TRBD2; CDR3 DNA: TGCAGCCGTCGGGGGGGAGGGGATACGCAGTATTTT; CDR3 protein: CSRRGGGDTQYF
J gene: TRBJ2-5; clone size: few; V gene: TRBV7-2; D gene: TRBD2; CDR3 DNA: TGTGCCAGCAGCTCCTTATCTAGCGGGGGAGAGACCCAGTACTTC; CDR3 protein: CASSSLSSGGETQYF
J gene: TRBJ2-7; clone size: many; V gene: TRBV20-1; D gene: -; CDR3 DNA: TGCAGTGCTTATAGCCGCGGGACCTCCTACGAGCAGTACTTC; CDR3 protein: CSAYSRGTSYEQYF
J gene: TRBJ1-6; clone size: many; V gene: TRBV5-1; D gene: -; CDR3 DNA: TGCGCCAGCAGCTTGGAGGCCGGCTCACCCCTCCACTTT; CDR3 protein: CASSLEAGSPLHF
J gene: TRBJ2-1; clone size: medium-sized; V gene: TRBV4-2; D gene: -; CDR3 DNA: TGTGCCAGCAGCCAAGATGGAACAGAAGTGAATGAGCAGTTCTTC; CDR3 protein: CASSQDGTEVNEQFF
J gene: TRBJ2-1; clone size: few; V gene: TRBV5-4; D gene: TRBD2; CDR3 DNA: TGTGCCAGCAGCCCCGGACTAGCCGCTAGCATTCGCAATGAGCAGTTCTTC; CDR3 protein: CASSPGLAASIRNEQFF
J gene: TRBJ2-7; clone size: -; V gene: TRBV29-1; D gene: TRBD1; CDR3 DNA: TGCAGCGGCAGGGGGCAGGGTGGTCGCGAGCAGTACTTC; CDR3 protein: CSGRGQGGREQYF
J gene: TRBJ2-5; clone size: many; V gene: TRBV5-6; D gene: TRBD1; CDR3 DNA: TGTGCCAGCAGCTTTGAGACAGGGATGGGAGAGACCCAGTACTTC; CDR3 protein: CASSFETGMGETQYF
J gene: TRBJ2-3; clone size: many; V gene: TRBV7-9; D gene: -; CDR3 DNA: TGTGCCAGCAGCTCGATCGGGGATACGCAGTATTTT; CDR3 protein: CASSSIGDTQYF
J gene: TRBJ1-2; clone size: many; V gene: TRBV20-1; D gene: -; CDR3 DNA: TGCAGTGCTACTGGAACAGGTTATGGCTACACCTTC; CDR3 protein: CSATGTGYGYTF
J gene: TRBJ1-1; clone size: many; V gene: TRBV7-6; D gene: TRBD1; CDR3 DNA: TGTGCCAGCAGCTTAGATGGGGACAGGGGTGAAGCTTTCTTT; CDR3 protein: CASSLDGDRGEAFF
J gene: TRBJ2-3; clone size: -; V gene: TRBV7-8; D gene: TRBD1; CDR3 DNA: TGTGCCAGCAGCCCTATTCAGACGGGACAGTTGATAGATACGCAGTATTTT; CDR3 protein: CASSPIQTGQLIDTQYF
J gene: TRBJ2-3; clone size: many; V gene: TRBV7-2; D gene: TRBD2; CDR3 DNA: TGTGCCAGCAGCTTAGTAGCGGGCTTCACAGATACGCAGTATTTT; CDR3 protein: CASSLVAGFTDTQYF